This T cell receptor (beta chain) was recovered during a study of cytomegalovirus exposure and HLA in healthy donors. Whole-study context: It was reported in a later analysis that the 90 to 150 validation repertoires used the same platform as the approximately 690 first-cohort repertoires.

Concerning this clone: Antigen unknown.

The CDR3 sequence is 17 residues long. CDR1 GTSNPN and CDR2 SVGIG come from the germline V gene (reference sequence). Trimming cost V 4 bases and J 4 bases; bases outside gene matches: 12. Points from the study as a whole: Overall, roughly 170 TCR beta chains were annotated as cytomegalovirus-associated.

TCRdb's table, derived via immunoSEQ multiplex PCR, lists solely in-frame clones and lacks some. The sample includes around 260,000 clones, 90% of them seen just once. The sequenced sample consisted of PBMCs. The rearrangement joins TRBV30 to TRBJ2-7, with 14 nucleotides matching TRBD2. The receptor was isolated from a woman in her twenties or thirties in good health and CMV-seronegative. In nucleotides, the CDR3 is TGTGCCTGGAACGGACGGCCGGGACTAGCGGGAGTTTACGAGCAGTACTTC. This encodes CAWNGRPGLAGVYEQYF. The full variable domain, rest sourced from reference TRBV30 and TRBJ2-7, is SQTIHQWPATLVQPVGSPLSLECTVEGTSNPNLYWYRQAAGRGLQLLFYSVGIGQISSEVPQNLSASRPQDRQFILSSKKLLLSDSGFYLCAWNGRPGLAGVYEQYFGPGTRLTVT.